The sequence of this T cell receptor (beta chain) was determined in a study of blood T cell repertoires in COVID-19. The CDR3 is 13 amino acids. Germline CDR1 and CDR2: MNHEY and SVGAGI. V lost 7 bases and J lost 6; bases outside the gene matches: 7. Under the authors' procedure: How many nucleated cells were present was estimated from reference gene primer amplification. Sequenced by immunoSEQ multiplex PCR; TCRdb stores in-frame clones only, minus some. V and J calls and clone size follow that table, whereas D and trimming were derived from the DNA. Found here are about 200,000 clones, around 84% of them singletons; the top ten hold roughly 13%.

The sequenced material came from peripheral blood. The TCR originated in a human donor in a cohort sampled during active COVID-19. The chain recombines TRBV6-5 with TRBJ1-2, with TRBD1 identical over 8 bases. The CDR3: CASNNQGAHGYTF. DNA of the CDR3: TGTGCCAGCAATAACCAGGGGGCGCATGGCTACACCTTC.